The sequence of this T cell receptor beta chain was determined in a study of blood T cell repertoires in COVID-19. Study context: PBMCs, B-cell-depleted T cells, or T cells provided the cDNA or gDNA that made up the material.

V was pared by 0 bases and J by 2 bases, with 3 bases of the junction left unmatched. The germline CDR1 and CDR2 sequences are SGHAT and FQNNGV. The length of the CDR3 is 16 residues. In the authors' workflow: Researchers report that nucleated cell counts were estimated from reference gene primer amplification. Profiling relied on immunoSEQ multiplex PCR, and the TCRdb table lists in-frame clones only, not all of them. V and J calls plus clone size are reproduced from that table; the DNA served to infer D and trimming. The sample comprises 200,000 to 300,000 clones, just under 85% of which are singletons, and roughly 10% rests with the top ten.

The sequenced sample consisted of peripheral blood. This receptor was obtained from an elderly man with acute or convalescent COVID-19. J is TRBJ2-2 and V is TRBV11-2; 7 nucleotides agree with TRBD2. The CDR3 coding sequence is TGTGCCAGCAGCTTAGACCTAGCGGCAAACACCGGGGAGCTGTTTTTT. This gives the protein CASSLDLAANTGELFF.